The TCR beta chain under discussion was sequenced for a study of T cells in Graves' hyperthyroidism and ophthalmopathy. Whole-study results and caveats: In the blood, most expanded thyroid clonotypes above 0.001 appeared as well.

Amplification of TCR beta CDR3 regions was performed using RNA transcripts as template. The HTBI primer set was used in a first-round RT-PCR of the TCR CDR3. A single record per CDR3 protein comes from TCRdb applying MiXCR to the multiplex PCR reads. Of hundreds of thousands of distinct CDR3 sequences listed, just over 45% are singletons. This clonotype was observed at least ten times. The antigen is not known. The sample consisted of peripheral blood or thyroid tissue (not recorded which). This clonotype was sampled from a woman under 30 with Graves' hyperthyroidism.

The CDR3 loop reads CASSSDISGGSGYTF. As DNA, the CDR3 is TGTGCCAGCAGCTCCGACATTTCAGGGGGCAGTGGCTACACCTTC. The gene calls are TRBV7-2 and TRBJ1-2; 8 bases are shared with TRBD1. The germline V gene has CDR1 SGHTA and CDR2 FQGNSA. The CDR3 is made up of 15 amino acids. Unmatched junction bases numbered 11, after V lost 4 bases and J lost 7 bases.